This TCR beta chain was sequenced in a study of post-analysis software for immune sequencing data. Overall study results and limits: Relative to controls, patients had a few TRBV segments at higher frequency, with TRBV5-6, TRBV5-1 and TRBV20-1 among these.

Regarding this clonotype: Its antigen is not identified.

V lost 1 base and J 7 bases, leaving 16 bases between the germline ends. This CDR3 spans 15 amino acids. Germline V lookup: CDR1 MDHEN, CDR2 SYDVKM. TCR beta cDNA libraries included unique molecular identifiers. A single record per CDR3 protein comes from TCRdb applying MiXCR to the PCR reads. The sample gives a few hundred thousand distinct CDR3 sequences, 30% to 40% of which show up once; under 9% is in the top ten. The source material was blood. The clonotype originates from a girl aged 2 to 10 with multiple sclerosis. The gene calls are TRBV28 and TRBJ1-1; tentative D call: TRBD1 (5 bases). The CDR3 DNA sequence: TGTGCCAGCAGTTTATACATCGGGACGGAGGGTGAAGCTTTCTTT. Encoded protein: CASSLYIGTEGEAFF.